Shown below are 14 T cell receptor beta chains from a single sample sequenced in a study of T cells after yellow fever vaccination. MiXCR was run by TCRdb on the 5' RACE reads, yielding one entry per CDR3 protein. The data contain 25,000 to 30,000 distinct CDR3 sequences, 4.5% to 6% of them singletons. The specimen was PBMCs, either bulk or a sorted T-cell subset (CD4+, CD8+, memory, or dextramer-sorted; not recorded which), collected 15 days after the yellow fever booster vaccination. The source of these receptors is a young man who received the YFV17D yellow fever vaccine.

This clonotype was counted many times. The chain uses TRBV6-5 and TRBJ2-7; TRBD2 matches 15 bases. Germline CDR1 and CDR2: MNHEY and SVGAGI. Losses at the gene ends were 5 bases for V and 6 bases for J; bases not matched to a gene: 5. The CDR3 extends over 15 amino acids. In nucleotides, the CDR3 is TGTGCCAGCAGTCGGGGACTAGCGGGAGGCGGCGAGCAGTACTTC. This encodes CASSRGLAGGGEQYF.

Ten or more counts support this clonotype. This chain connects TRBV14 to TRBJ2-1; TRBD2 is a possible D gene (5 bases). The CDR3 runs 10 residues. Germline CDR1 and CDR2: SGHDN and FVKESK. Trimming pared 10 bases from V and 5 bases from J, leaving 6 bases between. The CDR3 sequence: CATGNNEQFF. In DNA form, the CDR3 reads TGTGCCACGGGAAACAATGAGCAGTTCTTC.

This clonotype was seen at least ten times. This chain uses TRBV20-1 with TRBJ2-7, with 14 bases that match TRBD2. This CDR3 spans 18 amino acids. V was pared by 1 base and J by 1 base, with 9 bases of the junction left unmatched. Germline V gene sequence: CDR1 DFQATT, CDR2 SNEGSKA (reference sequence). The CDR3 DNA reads TGCAGTGCTAGAGGTACCTTGGGACTAGCGGGAGTTTCCTACGAGCAGTACTTC. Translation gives CSARGTLGLAGVSYEQYF.

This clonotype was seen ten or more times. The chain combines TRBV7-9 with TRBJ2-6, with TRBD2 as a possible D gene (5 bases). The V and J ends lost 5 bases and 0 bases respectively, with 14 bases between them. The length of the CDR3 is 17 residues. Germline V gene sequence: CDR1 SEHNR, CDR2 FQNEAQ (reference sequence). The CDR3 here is CASSGVGGLSGANVLTF. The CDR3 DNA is TGTGCCAGCAGCGGAGTAGGAGGCCTCTCTGGGGCCAACGTCCTGACTTTC.

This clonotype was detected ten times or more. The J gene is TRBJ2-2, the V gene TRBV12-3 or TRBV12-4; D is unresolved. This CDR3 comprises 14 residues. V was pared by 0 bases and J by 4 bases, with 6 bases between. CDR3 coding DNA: TGTGCCAGCAGTTTAGCGCGGTCCACCGGGGAGCTGTTTTTT. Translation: CASSLARSTGELFF.

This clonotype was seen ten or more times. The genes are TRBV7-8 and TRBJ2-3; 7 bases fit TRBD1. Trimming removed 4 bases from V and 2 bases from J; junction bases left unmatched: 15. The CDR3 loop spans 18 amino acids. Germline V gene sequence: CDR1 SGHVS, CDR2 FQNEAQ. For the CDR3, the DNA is TGTGCCAGCAGCTCTCAACTTCCGGGACAGTGGGTCACAGATACGCAGTATTTT. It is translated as CASSSQLPGQWVTDTQYF.

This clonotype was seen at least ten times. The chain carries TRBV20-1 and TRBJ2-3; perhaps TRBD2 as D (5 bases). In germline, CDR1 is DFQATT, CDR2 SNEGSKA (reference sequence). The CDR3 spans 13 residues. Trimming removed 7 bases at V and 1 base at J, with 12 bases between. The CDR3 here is CSEAGQGTDTQYF. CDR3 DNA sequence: TGCAGTGAGGCGGGCCAAGGCACAGATACGCAGTATTTT.

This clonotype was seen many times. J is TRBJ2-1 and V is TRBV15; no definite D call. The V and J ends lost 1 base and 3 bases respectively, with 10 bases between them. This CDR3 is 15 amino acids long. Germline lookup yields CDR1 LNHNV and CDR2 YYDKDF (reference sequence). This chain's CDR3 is CATSRVGSSYNEQFF. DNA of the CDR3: TGTGCCACCAGCAGAGTCGGGTCAAGCTACAATGAGCAGTTCTTC.

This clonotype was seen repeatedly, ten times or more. CDR3 loop: CASRVGSSSYNEQFF. The CDR3 DNA follows: TGTGCCAGTAGGGTCGGGAGCAGCTCCTACAATGAGCAGTTCTTC. The V gene is TRBV19, the J gene TRBJ2-1, with a tentative D call TRBD2 (6 bases). The CDR3 runs 15 residues. In germline, CDR1 is LNHDA, CDR2 SQIVND (reference sequence). Trimming shortened V by 6 bases and J by 0 bases, and 12 bases separated the two germline ends.

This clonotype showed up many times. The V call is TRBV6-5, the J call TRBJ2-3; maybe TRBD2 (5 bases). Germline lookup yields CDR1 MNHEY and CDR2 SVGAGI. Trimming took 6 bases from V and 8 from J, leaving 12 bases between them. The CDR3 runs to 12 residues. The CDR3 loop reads CASRVGEGTQYF. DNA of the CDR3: TGTGCCAGCAGGGTCGGAGAGGGTACGCAGTATTTT.

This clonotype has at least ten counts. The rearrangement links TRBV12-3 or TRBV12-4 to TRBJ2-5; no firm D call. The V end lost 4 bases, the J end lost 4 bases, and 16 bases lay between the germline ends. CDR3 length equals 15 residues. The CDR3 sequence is CASSYGTHGRETQYF. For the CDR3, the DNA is TGTGCCAGCAGTTACGGCACCCACGGAAGAGAGACCCAGTACTTC.

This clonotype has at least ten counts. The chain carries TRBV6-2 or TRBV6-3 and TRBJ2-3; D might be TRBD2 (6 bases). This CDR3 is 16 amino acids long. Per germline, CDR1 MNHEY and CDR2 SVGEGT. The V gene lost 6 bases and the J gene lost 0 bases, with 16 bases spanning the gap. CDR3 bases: TGTGCCAGCAGCCAAGCCCCGGGACTCAGCACAGATACGCAGTATTTT. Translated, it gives CASSQAPGLSTDTQYF.

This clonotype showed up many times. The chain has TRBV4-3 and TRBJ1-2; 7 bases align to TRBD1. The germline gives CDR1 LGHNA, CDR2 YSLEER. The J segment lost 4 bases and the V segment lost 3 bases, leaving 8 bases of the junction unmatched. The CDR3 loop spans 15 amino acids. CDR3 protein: CASSHDRQGGYGYTF. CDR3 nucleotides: TGCGCCAGCAGCCACGACCGACAGGGAGGCTATGGCTACACCTTC.

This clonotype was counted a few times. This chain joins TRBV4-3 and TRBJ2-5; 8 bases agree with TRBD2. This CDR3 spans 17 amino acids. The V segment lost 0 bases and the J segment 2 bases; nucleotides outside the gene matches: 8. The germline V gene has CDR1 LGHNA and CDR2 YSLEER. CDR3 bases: TGCGCCAGCAGCCAAGATATTTCTAGCGGGTTACAAGAGACCCAGTACTTC. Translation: CASSQDISSGLQETQYF.